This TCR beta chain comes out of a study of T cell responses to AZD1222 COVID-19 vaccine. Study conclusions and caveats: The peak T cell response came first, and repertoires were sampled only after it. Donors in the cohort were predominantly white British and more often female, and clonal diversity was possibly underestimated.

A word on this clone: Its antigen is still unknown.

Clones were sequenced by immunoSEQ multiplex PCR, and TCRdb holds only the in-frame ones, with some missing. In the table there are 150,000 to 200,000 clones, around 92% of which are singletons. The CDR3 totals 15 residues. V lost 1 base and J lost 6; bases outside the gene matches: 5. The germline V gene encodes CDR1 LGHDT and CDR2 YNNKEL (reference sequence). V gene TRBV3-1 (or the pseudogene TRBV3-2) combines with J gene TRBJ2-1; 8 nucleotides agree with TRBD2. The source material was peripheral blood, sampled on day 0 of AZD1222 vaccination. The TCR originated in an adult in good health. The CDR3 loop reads CASSQGTSSGNEQFF. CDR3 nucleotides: TGTGCCAGCAGCCAAGGGACTAGCTCAGGCAATGAGCAGTTCTTC.